Following are 28 T cell receptor beta chains from one sample sequenced in a study of blood T cell repertoires in COVID-19. Produced via immunoSEQ multiplex PCR; TCRdb's table is partial and in-frame only. The sample records 30,000 to 40,000 clones, about 89% being singletons. Sequencing was done on a sample of peripheral blood. These receptors were obtained from a man aged 80 or over with active COVID-19.

The chain carries TRBV12-3 or TRBV12-4 and TRBJ1-1, with 7 bases matching TRBD1. The CDR3 loop spans 13 amino acids. V lost 0 bases, J lost 10 bases, and 5 bases stayed unmatched. CDR3: CASSLARQGGAFF. CDR3 nucleotide sequence: TGTGCCAGCAGTTTAGCGCGGCAGGGGGGAGCTTTCTTT.

Here the CDR3 reads CATSDTGTEETQYF. The CDR3 DNA reads TGTGCCACCAGTGATACCGGGACTGAAGAGACCCAGTACTTC. The rearrangement uses TRBV24-1 and TRBJ2-5; weak D call: TRBD2 (6 bases). This CDR3 is built from 14 residues. Trimming took off 3 bases at V and 3 bases at J, with 10 bases between the two ends. Looked up from germline, CDR1 is KGHDR and CDR2 is SFDVKD.

V is TRBV9 and J is TRBJ1-4, with no clear D. V was cut by 0 bases and J by 8 bases, with 11 bases left in between. This CDR3 is built from 14 residues. In germline, CDR1 is SGDLS, CDR2 YYNGEE. CDR3 region: CASSVAVSFEKLFF. Written as DNA, the CDR3 is TGTGCCAGCAGCGTAGCGGTTTCATTCGAAAAACTGTTTTTT.

The sample holds one count of this clone. The chain joins TRBV6-5 to TRBJ1-4, with 8 bases that match TRBD1. The germline CDR1 and CDR2 sequences are MNHEY and SVGAGI. This CDR3 spans 13 amino acids. Trimming took 5 bases from V and 8 from J; bases not matched to a gene: 4. The CDR3 sequence: CASSQGAREKLFF. Written as DNA, the CDR3 is TGTGCCAGCAGTCAGGGGGCTAGAGAAAAACTGTTTTTT.

V gene TRBV10-3 combines with J gene TRBJ2-5; 7 bases fit TRBD1. Germline loops: CDR1 ENHRY, CDR2 SYGVKD. This CDR3 region has 15 residues. The V gene end was trimmed by 5 bases and the J gene end by 4 bases; junction bases not matched to a gene: 10. This CDR3 reads CAISLGGSRGETQYF. The CDR3 DNA is TGTGCCATCAGTCTAGGGGGCTCTCGGGGAGAGACCCAGTACTTC.

CDR3: CASSLVASGYNEQFF. As DNA, the CDR3 is TGTGCCAGCAGCTTAGTGGCTAGCGGATACAATGAGCAGTTCTTC. This sequence joins TRBV7-2 and TRBJ2-1; 7 bases are a match to TRBD2. The CDR3 runs 15 residues. Germline assignment: CDR1 SGHTA and CDR2 FQGNSA. Unmatched junction bases numbered 4, after V lost 1 base and J lost 4 bases.

The chain employs TRBV7-2 and TRBJ2-1; 10 bases are shared with TRBD2. The CDR3 consists of 17 residues. With V trimmed by 3 bases and J by 1 base, 6 bases remained unmatched. From germline, CDR1 is SGHTA and CDR2 FQGNSA. CDR3 sequence: CASSLDTSGASYNEQFF. As DNA, the CDR3 is TGTGCCAGCAGCTTGGATACTAGCGGGGCATCCTACAATGAGCAGTTCTTC.

This clone turned up a few times. In DNA form, the CDR3 reads TGTGCCAGCAGTTACTACGTTCTGGCTAGAATTGGCACAGATACGCAGTATTTT. Its protein is CASSYYVLARIGTDTQYF. V and J are TRBV6-2 or TRBV6-3 and TRBJ2-3; D is unresolved. CDR1 and CDR2 from the germline V gene are MNHEY and SVGEGT. The CDR3 is made up of 18 amino acids. With 1 base removed from V and 1 base from J, the gap between germline ends came to 18 bases.

The table lists this clone with a count of one. The chain's CDR3 is CASSQEDRNIQYF. DNA of the CDR3: TGCGCCAGCAGCCAAGAAGACAGGAACATTCAGTACTTC. V gene TRBV4-3 combines with J gene TRBJ2-4; tentative D call: TRBD1 (6 bases). The CDR3 is made up of 13 amino acids. V lost 0 bases, J lost 7 bases, and 7 bases lay in between. Germline lookup yields CDR1 LGHNA and CDR2 YSLEER.

The V and J genes are TRBV28 and TRBJ2-7; TRBD1 aligns across 8 bases. Germline lookup yields CDR1 MDHEN and CDR2 SYDVKM. The CDR3 contains 16 residues. With V trimmed by 3 bases and J by 5 bases, 12 bases remained unmatched. CDR3 in DNA: TGTGCCAGCAGTTTGTTCGGATTGGCAGGGGGCGACGAGCAGTACTTC. It encodes CASSLFGLAGGDEQYF.

V is TRBV25-1 and J is TRBJ2-7; TRBD2 aligns across 8 bases. Germline V gives CDR1 MGHDK, CDR2 SYGVNS. The trim removed 4 bases at V and 2 bases at J, leaving 4 bases unmatched. The CDR3 consists of 14 residues. The CDR3 DNA follows: TGTGCCAGCAGTGCACTAGCGGTTACCTACGAGCAGTACTTC. Its translation is CASSALAVTYEQYF.

The chain recombines TRBV5-6 with TRBJ2-7; D might be TRBD1 (6 bases). Germline V lookup: CDR1 SGHDT, CDR2 YYEEEE. V was cut by 5 bases and J by 7 bases, with 16 bases left in between. The length of the CDR3 is 13 residues. CDR3 protein: CASRNRQVWEQYF. The CDR3, as DNA: TGTGCCAGCAGAAACCGACAGGTCTGGGAGCAGTACTTC.

Written as DNA, the CDR3 is TGTGCCATCAGTGGGGGGAGCGGGAATGAGGATACGCAGTATTTT. Translated, it gives CAISGGSGNEDTQYF. This chain links TRBV10-3 with TRBJ2-3, with TRBD2 matching over 7 bases. Trimming removed 4 bases from V and 6 bases from J; junction bases left unmatched: 10. CDR3 length: 15 residues. Germline-derived CDR1 and CDR2 are ENHRY and SYGVKD.

The chain carries TRBV9 and TRBJ1-4; TRBD1 matches 10 bases. Germline CDR1 is SGDLS and CDR2 is YYNGEE. This CDR3 comprises 17 residues. J lost 8 bases, V lost 2 bases, and 12 bases had no gene match. CDR3 amino acids: CASSVVSVDRGAEKLFF. The CDR3 nucleotides read TGTGCCAGCAGCGTCGTTAGTGTGGACAGGGGGGCGGAAAAACTGTTTTTT.

The CDR3 is CASSQEWLAGARFQETQYF. The CDR3 region has the DNA TGCGCCAGCAGCCAAGAGTGGCTAGCGGGGGCCAGATTCCAAGAGACCCAGTACTTC. J is TRBJ2-5 and V is TRBV4-3; 10 bases are shared with TRBD2. The germline V gene encodes CDR1 LGHNA and CDR2 YSLEER. CDR3 size: 19 residues. With V trimmed by 0 bases and J by 1 base, 11 bases remained unmatched.

V is TRBV5-1 and J is TRBJ2-1; 11 nucleotides align to TRBD2. V shed 2 bases, J shed 6 bases, and the junction held 4 bases outside the gene matches. The CDR3 sequence is 15 residues long. The germline CDR1 and CDR2 sequences are SGHRS and YFSETQ. This chain's CDR3 is CASSLLAGEVNEQFF. The CDR3 nucleotides are TGCGCCAGCAGCTTACTAGCGGGAGAAGTCAATGAGCAGTTCTTC.

This rearrangement joins TRBV27 to TRBJ2-7, with TRBD1 identical over 10 bases. Germline-derived CDR1 and CDR2 are MNHEY and SMNVEV (reference sequence). This CDR3 region has 14 residues. Losses at the gene ends were 6 bases for V and 2 bases for J; bases not matched to a gene: 4. CDR3 DNA: TGTGCCAGCAGCCTCGACAGGGGGCCCTACGAGCAGTACTTC. It yields the protein CASSLDRGPYEQYF.

The chain employs TRBV7-2 and TRBJ2-1; D ambiguous. Trimming took off 1 base at V and 9 bases at J, with 7 bases between the two ends. Germline values: CDR1 SGHTA, CDR2 FQGNSA. The CDR3 consists of 12 residues. The CDR3 region is CASSLEVVEQFF. The DNA of the CDR3 is TGTGCCAGCAGCTTAGAAGTAGTTGAGCAGTTCTTC. Using reference TRBV7-2 and TRBJ2-1 for the parts outside the CDR3, the full variable domain is GAGVSQSPSNKVTEKGKDVELRCDPISGHTALYWYRQSLGQGLEFLIYFQGNSAPDKSGLPSDRFSAERTGGSVSTLTIQRTQQEDSAVYLCASSLEVVEQFFGPGTRLTVL.

The CDR3 sequence is CARSLAPGTPTGELFF. CDR3 coding DNA: TGTGCCAGAAGCTTAGCGCCCGGGACACCTACCGGGGAGCTGTTTTTT. This chain links TRBV7-5 with TRBJ2-2; the table's D call, TRBD1, was not checked against the DNA. TRBV7-5 is assigned pseudogene status. This CDR3 contains 16 residues.

This clone was seen a few times. The chain uses TRBV19 and TRBJ1-5; the D gene is possibly TRBD1 (5 bases). V was clipped by 7 bases and J by 3 bases, with 10 bases between them. This CDR3 comprises 13 residues. Germline CDR1 is LNHDA and CDR2 is SQIVND (reference sequence). Written as DNA, the CDR3 is TGTGCCAGTATGGCAGGGATCAATCAGCCCCAGCATTTT. Amino acid sequence: CASMAGINQPQHF. The full variable domain, with the rest looked up from reference TRBV19 and TRBJ1-5, is DGGITQSPKYLFRKEGQNVTLSCEQNLNHDAMYWYRQDPGQGLRLIYYSQIVNDFQKGDIAEGYSVSREKKESFPLTVTSAQKNPTAFYLCASMAGINQPQHFGDGTRLSIL.

This clone was observed a single time. This chain connects TRBV27 to TRBJ1-5; D unresolved. CDR3 length: 13 residues. The germline gives CDR1 MNHEY, CDR2 SMNVEV (reference sequence). V dropped 2 bases and J dropped 9 bases, with 11 bases sitting between them. For the CDR3, the DNA is TGTGCCAGCAGTTTAGCGGGCATATGGCCCCAGCATTTT. Its translation is CASSLAGIWPQHF.

This clone was observed once. The CDR3 sequence is CASSLGFWRGTDTQYF. The CDR3 DNA is TGTGCCAGCAGCTTGGGCTTTTGGCGGGGCACAGATACGCAGTATTTT. The chain uses TRBV7-6 and TRBJ2-3; D is perhaps TRBD2 (5 bases). Trimming pared 3 bases from V and 1 base from J, leaving 14 bases between. This CDR3 comprises 16 residues. The germline CDR1 and CDR2 sequences are SGHVS and FNYEAQ.

This chain uses TRBV4-1 with TRBJ2-1; the match to TRBD1 covers 12 bases. Trimming took 4 bases from V and 7 from J; bases not matched to a gene: 5. Germline values: CDR1 MGHRA, CDR2 YSYEKL. The CDR3 sequence is 15 residues long. Here the CDR3 reads CASSLPGQGANEQFF. The CDR3 DNA is TGCGCCAGCAGCCTTCCGGGACAGGGGGCTAATGAGCAGTTCTTC.

This chain links TRBV27 with TRBJ1-6; 7 positions agree with TRBD1. The CDR3 loop spans 13 amino acids. The junction had 8 bases not matched to a gene; V was cut back by 8 bases and J by 10 bases. The germline gives CDR1 MNHEY, CDR2 SMNVEV (reference sequence). Here the CDR3 DNA reads TGTGCCAGCCGGGGACAGAGATACTCACCCCTCCACTTT. Protein: CASRGQRYSPLHF.

The V and J genes are TRBV10-3 and TRBJ2-7, with 8 positions matching TRBD1. In germline, CDR1 is ENHRY, CDR2 SYGVKD. The trim removed 2 bases at V and 4 bases at J, leaving 7 bases unmatched. The CDR3 covers 15 residues. The CDR3 nucleotides read TGTGCCATCAGTGAGACTGACAGGGGAAGATACGAGCAGTACTTC. It specifies CAISETDRGRYEQYF.

The gene calls are TRBV2 and TRBJ2-3; TRBD2 aligns across 7 bases. This CDR3 has 14 amino acids. Trimming at V came to 4 bases and at J to 0 bases, leaving 1 base not matched to a gene. The V gene's germline CDR1 is SNHLY and CDR2 FYNNEI. The CDR3 DNA follows: TGTGCCAGCAGTGTTAGCGGGAGCACAGATACGCAGTATTTT. Its translation is CASSVSGSTDTQYF.

The genes are TRBV6-5 and TRBJ1-4; D is uncertain. V was shortened by 4 bases and J by 3 bases, with 15 bases between the two germline ends. The CDR3 runs 16 residues. Germline values: CDR1 MNHEY, CDR2 SVGAGI. CDR3 sequence reads: CASSSFGRRSNEKLFF. In nucleotides, the CDR3 is TGTGCCAGCAGTTCCTTCGGTAGGAGGTCTAATGAAAAACTGTTTTTT.

The chain carries TRBV5-1 and TRBJ1-1, with a possible D match to TRBD1 (5 bases). The CDR3 has 15 amino acids. Trimming removed 0 bases from V and 1 base from J, with 10 bases in between. Germline V gene sequence: CDR1 SGHRS, CDR2 YFSETQ. The CDR3 coding sequence is TGCGCCAGCAGCTTGGAGGAGGGGCGGAACACTGAAGCTTTCTTT. It encodes CASSLEEGRNTEAFF.